This entry describes one T cell receptor beta chain. These data come from a study of vaccination and CD4 T cells after COVID-19. Study-wide background: The makeup of the convalescents was six males and four females, two of them Hispanic. Participants were vaccinated with two doses, given as either BNT162b2 or mRNA-1273 vaccine. Investigators drew the post-COVID samples a median about 98 days after diagnosis, with a range of 35 to 161.

Trimming removed 0 bases from V and 3 bases from J, with 5 bases in between. CDR1 ENHRY and CDR2 SYGVKD come from the germline V gene. The CDR3 is made up of 13 amino acids. Sample time point: late sampling 161 to 241 days after vaccination in a few convalescent patients. TCRdb re-derived calls from the PCR reads in MiXCR, one entry per CDR3 protein. The sample holds 30,000 to 40,000 distinct CDR3 sequences, around 39% seen once. The chain joins TRBV10-3 to TRBJ2-5; the D is unclear. The starting material was CD4+ T cells from blood, obtained about 7 months after SARS-CoV-2 vaccination. The receptor was derived from a human donor who had recovered from COVID-19. DNA of the CDR3: TGTGCCATCAGTGAGTCGGAAGAAGAGACCCAGTACTTC. Translating gives CAISESEEETQYF.